This T cell receptor (beta chain) came from a study of human T cells and chemical hapten exposure. A single record per CDR3 protein comes from TCRdb applying MiXCR to the RACE reads. The sample contains about 84,000 distinct CDR3 sequences, more than 9% of which appear only once. Study-wide results and caveats: Versus controls, expanded TCRs had significantly more large CDR3 similarity clusters.

Time point specified: patch test 2, 6 weeks after DPC sensitization. Treatment meaning: therapeutic diphenylcyclopropenone sensitization with weekly scalp DPC. Trimming took 4 bases from V and 7 from J; bases not matched to a gene: 14. The CDR3 totals 16 residues. The V gene's germline CDR1 is LGHDT and CDR2 YNNKEL (reference sequence). Ten or more counts support this clonotype. Its antigen is currently unknown. The source material was whole blood, sampled in connection with sensitization to the hapten diphenylcyclopropenone (DPC). The V gene is TRBV3-1, the J gene TRBJ2-7, with 9 bases fitting TRBD2. The receptor was derived from a woman in her 50s with alopecia areata. Some clones in this sample may be carry-over from other donors' samples. This CDR3 reads CASSRTPGLAHWEQYF. The CDR3 nucleotides read TGTGCCAGCAGCCGAACCCCGGGACTAGCCCACTGGGAGCAGTACTTC.